This T cell receptor (beta chain) is from a study of T cells in Graves' hyperthyroidism and ophthalmopathy (dated by TCRdb to the late 2010s). About the investigation overall: Peripheral blood was collected at initial diagnosis, before any treatment. TCR V-J signatures able to tell the groups apart were searched for in a discovery cohort of approximately 95 patients, of whom about 40 had Graves' ophthalmopathy and 55 to 60 had stable Graves' hyperthyroidism. Prospective prediction of ophthalmopathy was tested in an independent validation cohort consisting of 18 hyperthyroidism patients and some 16 patients who later progressed to ophthalmopathy. The 100 discovery patients were randomly divided into training and test sets at a 7:3 ratio. TCR Vbeta CDR3 sequencing of 140 or so peripheral blood samples (approximately 44 ophthalmopathy, under 80 hyperthyroidism and approximately 17 progressor patients) is reported in the paper. After sampling, hyperthyroidism patients received methimazole starting at 30 mg daily, and ophthalmopathy patients received high-dose intravenous methylprednisolone. In addition, the study compared T-cell repertoires in thyroid tissue and in blood from roughly 6 Graves' hyperthyroidism patients.

TCR beta CDR3 regions were amplified from RNA transcripts. The TCR CDR3 was subjected to a first round of RT-PCR using the HTBI primer set and the Qiagen OneStep RT-PCR kit. A second multiplex PCR round built the libraries, followed by size selection and purification. The libraries were sequenced on an Illumina HiSeq2000 using paired-end 100 bp reads. The authors' analysis ran thus. SOAPnuke was used to process the raw data, throwing out any read that contained adapters or uncalled bases, had a mean Phred below 15, or lacked an exact constant-primer or identifier match. High-quality paired reads were merged with COPE v1.2.5, and unique nucleotide sequences were defined as clonotypes. Clonotypes were aligned to IMGT TRBV, TRBD and TRBJ reference segments using MiTCR v1.1. The analysis was restricted to V-J combinations with a frequency above 0.0001, which together covered about 99% of the repertoires. The TCS score was defined as the ratio of F50 (clonal expansion) to E x V (chaos), calculated using BLOSUM62-based TCRdist between CDR3 peptides within each V-J. Welch's t-statistics and random forest reduced approximately 520 V-J features to fewer than 15, which were used in a naive Bayes classifier (R e1071). The public reads were reprocessed in TCRdb via fastp at Q25 and MiXCR, keeping in-frame beta chains. Records with the same CDR3 protein are collapsed into one entry carrying the most frequent genes and DNA. The V and J calls follow TCRdb's processing rather than the paper's. Counted in this sample were 200,000 to 250,000 distinct CDR3 sequences; more than 15% of them appeared once. The ten largest account for approximately 50% of the sample.

Results and caveats for the whole study, not just this receptor: Most expanded thyroid clonotypes (frequency above 0.001) were also detected in blood, suggesting blood repertoires may reflect thyroid immune responses. During validation, the model predicted progression to ophthalmopathy a median of about 6.3 months ahead of onset, with around 70% sensitivity and roughly 72% specificity. No statistical method was used to fix the sample size in advance, and group allocation was not hidden from the investigators. Ophthalmopathy was separated from stable hyperthyroidism by a 13 V-J signature model, with around 88% sensitivity and approximately 81% specificity obtained in cross-validation and 80%/75% obtained in testing.

Graves' hyperthyroidism was defined as stable when no progression to ophthalmopathy occurred over 18 months of follow-up. Hyperthyroidism patients were newly diagnosed, with disease duration under 2 months, and aged 18 to 65 years. Any patient with an uncontrolled infection, another autoimmune disease, pregnancy or lactation was excluded. Diagnoses were based on clinical symptoms, serum thyroxine and TRAb, thyroid ultrasound and orbital computed tomography. PBMCs were isolated from around 10 ml of fresh peripheral blood by Ficoll-Paque density gradient centrifugation. Trizol reagent was used to extract total RNA, and RNA quality was then checked on an Agilent 2100 Bioanalyzer. This clonotype was found many times. Its antigen specificity is not known. Base qualities are missing; no much larger clone stands one base away. Source material: blood. The clonotype was recovered from a man over 45 with Graves' hyperthyroidism.

The CDR3 protein is CASRRGRRTTDTQYF. The sequenced DNA: TGTGCCAGCAGGAGAGGGCGTAGGACCACAGATACGCAGTATTTT. The rearranged segments are TRBV2 and TRBJ2-3, and TRBD2 may be the D gene, going by 5 matching bases. The germline V gene yields SNHLY for CDR1 and FYNNEI for CDR2. Including the terminal cysteine and phenylalanine, the CDR3 comprises 15 residues. This entry keeps only the CDR3 DNA: 45 bases, framed from base 1. V loses 6 bases, J loses 2 bases, and the germline ends lie 15 bases apart.